These 11 T cell receptor beta chains were all obtained from the same sample, sequenced in a study of T-cell memory formation after mild COVID-19. A single record per CDR3 protein comes from TCRdb applying MiXCR to the 5' RACE reads. The sample carries around 120,000 distinct CDR3 sequences, approximately 16% recorded once. The sequencing input was PBMCs or a T cell subset sorted from them (not recorded which). The source of these receptors is an adult woman who had mild COVID-19 (a few samples of this study predate the infection). Cell type and time point are not known.

The genes are TRBV20-1 and TRBJ2-2; unclear D gene. The CDR3 has 16 amino acids. V was clipped by 6 bases and J by 1 base, with 18 bases between them. Germline V gene data show CDR1 as DFQATT and CDR2 as SNEGSKA (reference sequence). CDR3 in amino acids: CSARKTPTENTGELFF. The CDR3 DNA is TGCAGTGCCCGAAAAACCCCGACGGAGAACACCGGGGAGCTGTTTTTT.

This clonotype occurred a few times. The V and J genes are TRBV4-3 and TRBJ1-6, with TRBD1 identical over 9 bases. This CDR3 has 15 residues. The trim removed 2 bases at V and 9 bases at J, leaving 5 bases unmatched. Germline V gene data show CDR1 as LGHNA and CDR2 as YSLEER. CDR3 in amino acids: CASSQQQGAGSPLHF. CDR3 in DNA: TGCGCCAGCAGCCAACAACAGGGGGCTGGTTCACCCCTCCACTTT.

The V call is TRBV19, the J call TRBJ2-1; TRBD2 matches 8 bases. V lost 1 base to trimming and J lost 5 bases; unmatched junction nucleotides: 7. Per germline, CDR1 LNHDA and CDR2 SQIVND (reference sequence). The CDR3 covers 16 residues. The CDR3 is CASSIVGIAGHNEQFF. The DNA of the CDR3 is TGTGCCAGTAGTATAGTCGGGATAGCGGGACACAATGAGCAGTTCTTC.

This clonotype was counted between two and nine times. The chain uses TRBV5-8 and TRBJ2-1; the match to TRBD2 covers 9 bases. The ends lost 4 bases at V and 10 bases at J; junction bases unmatched: 12. Germline assignment: CDR1 SGHTS and CDR2 YDEGEE. The CDR3 is 15 amino acids. The CDR3 region has the DNA TGTGCCAGCAGCCGACTAGCGGACGCGGGACGGGAGCAGTTCTTC. It codes for CASSRLADAGREQFF.

The chain recombines TRBV2 with TRBJ2-7; D uncertain. Germline CDR1 SNHLY, CDR2 FYNNEI. V lost 1 base and J 2 bases, leaving 6 bases between the germline ends. The CDR3 is 13 residues long. CDR3 region: CASSEGVPYEQYF. CDR3 coding DNA: TGTGCCAGCAGTGAAGGGGTTCCCTACGAGCAGTACTTC.

V gene TRBV7-9 combines with J gene TRBJ2-7, with D uncertain. CDR3 length: 12 residues. In germline, CDR1 is SEHNR, CDR2 FQNEAQ (reference sequence). Trimming removed 4 bases from V and 5 bases from J, with 9 bases in between. CDR3 loop: CASSSTYNEQYF. The CDR3 DNA reads as TGTGCCAGCAGCTCGACCTACAACGAGCAGTACTTC.

The CDR3 region is CASSWSGSADTQYF. The CDR3 nucleotides read TGTGCCAGCAGCTGGTCGGGGAGCGCGGATACGCAGTATTTT. The chain combines TRBV7-3 with TRBJ2-3; maybe TRBD2 (5 bases). Germline V CDR1 and CDR2: SGHTA, FQGTGA. V lost 4 bases, J lost 6 bases, and 14 bases lay in between. The CDR3 runs to 14 residues.

This chain connects TRBV3-1 to TRBJ2-7; possibly TRBD1 for D (5 bases). The CDR3 loop spans 16 amino acids. CDR1 is LGHDT and CDR2 is YNNKEL in the germline V gene (reference sequence). V was cut by 0 bases and J by 1 base, with 13 bases left in between. CDR3 protein: CASSQDEDIQSYEQYF. Here the CDR3 DNA reads TGTGCCAGCAGCCAAGATGAGGACATTCAATCCTACGAGCAGTACTTC.

In regard to this clonotype: A read error may explain this, as a much larger clone is one base away. V usage is TRBV7-8 and J usage is TRBJ2-4, with 8 positions matching TRBD2. The CDR3 is 16 amino acids. Germline lookup yields CDR1 SGHVS and CDR2 FQNEAQ. In nucleotides, the CDR3 is TGTGCCAGCAGGTCGAAGGAGCGGGGGCACAAAAACAGTCAGTACTTC. Encoded protein: CASRSKERGHKNSQYF.

This clonotype was seen a few times. V and J are TRBV6-5 and TRBJ2-3, with unresolved D. Germline loops: CDR1 MNHEY, CDR2 SVGAGI. CDR3 length: 14 residues. V lost 2 bases and J lost 0, with 6 bases in between. CDR3 region: CASSYKGSTDTQYF. The DNA for the CDR3 is TGTGCCAGCAGTTACAAAGGGAGCACAGATACGCAGTATTTT.

Only a few counts were recorded for this clonotype. The V call is TRBV24-1, the J call TRBJ2-2; maybe TRBD2 (6 bases). Per germline, CDR1 KGHDR and CDR2 SFDVKD. The CDR3 extends over 18 amino acids. Deletions cut 2 bases from V and 3 bases from J, with 18 bases between. The CDR3 sequence is CATSDSYKGGRHTGELFF. The CDR3 DNA sequence: TGTGCCACCAGTGATTCCTACAAGGGAGGCAGGCACACCGGGGAGCTGTTTTTT.